This T cell receptor beta chain was obtained from a study of cytomegalovirus exposure and HLA in healthy donors. In regard to this clone: Its antigen is unknown.

Study findings and constraints: The investigators catalogued 150 or so TCR beta chains as cytomegalovirus-associated.

Germline V gene lookup returns CDR1 MDHEN and CDR2 SYDVKM. The CDR3 is 15 amino acids. The J segment lost 5 bases and the V segment lost 6 bases, leaving 12 bases of the junction unmatched. In the PCR, 60 Vbeta and 13 Jbeta primers were used. Clones were sequenced by immunoSEQ multiplex PCR, and TCRdb holds only the in-frame ones, with some missing. The sample carries over 150,000 clones, 82% recorded once. The chain uses TRBV28 and TRBJ2-5, with 7 bases identical to TRBD1. This sequence originates from a girl aged 2 to 9 in good health and CMV-seropositive. Sequencing was done on a sample of PBMCs. Here the CDR3 reads CASRTGTEPVETQYF. CDR3 in DNA: TGTGCCAGCAGAACCGGGACAGAACCAGTGGAGACCCAGTACTTC.